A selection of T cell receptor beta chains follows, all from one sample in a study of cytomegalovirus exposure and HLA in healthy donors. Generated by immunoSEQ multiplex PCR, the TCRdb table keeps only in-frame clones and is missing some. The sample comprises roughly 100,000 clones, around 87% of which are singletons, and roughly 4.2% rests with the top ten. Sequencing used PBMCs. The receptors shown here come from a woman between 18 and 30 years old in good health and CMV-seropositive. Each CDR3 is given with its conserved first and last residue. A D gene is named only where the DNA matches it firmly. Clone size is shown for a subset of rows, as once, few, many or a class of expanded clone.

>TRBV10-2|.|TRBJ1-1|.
TGCGCCAGCAGTGAGTCTGATGGTCGCAGGCAGGAGGGTATCACTGAAGCTTTCTTT
CASSESDGRRQEGITEAFF
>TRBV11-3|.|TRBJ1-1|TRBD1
TGTGCCAGCAGCTTATGGGACAGGAGCACTGAAGCTTTCTTT
CASSLWDRSTEAFF
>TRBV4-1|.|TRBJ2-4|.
TGCGCCAGCAGCCACGGGACACTTAGCCGTGGAGCCAAAAACATTCAGTACTTC
CASSHGTLSRGAKNIQYF
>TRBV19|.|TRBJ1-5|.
TGTGCCAGTAGTATCTGGGGGCAGGGCAATCAGCCCCAGCATTTT
CASSIWGQGNQPQHF
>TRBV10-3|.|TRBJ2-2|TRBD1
TGTGCCATCAACGACAGGGGGCGCGACACCGGGGAGCTGTTTTTT
CAINDRGRDTGELFF
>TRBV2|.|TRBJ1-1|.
TGTGCCAGCAGTGTACAGATTGAAGCTTTCTTT
CASSVQIEAFF
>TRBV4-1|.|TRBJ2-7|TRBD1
TGCGCCAGCAGCCCCACAGGGGGCGGGTACGAGCAGTACTTC
CASSPTGGGYEQYF
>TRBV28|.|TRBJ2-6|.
TGTGCCAGCAGTTCTTTATACAGCTCTGGGGCCAACGTCCTGACTTTC
CASSSLYSSGANVLTF
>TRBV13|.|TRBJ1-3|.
TGTGCCAGCAGCCCGAACCGGGACACCATATATTTT
CASSPNRDTIYF
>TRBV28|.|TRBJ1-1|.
TGTGCCAGCAGCACCCCGGGCCGCCGGGGTGAAGCTTTCTTT
CASSTPGRRGEAFF
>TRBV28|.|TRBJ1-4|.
TGTGCCAGCAGCCAAGAGTTCCCTAATGAAAAACTGTTTTTT
CASSQEFPNEKLFF
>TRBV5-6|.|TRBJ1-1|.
TGTGCCAGCAGACCCTCCGACAGTTACACTGAAACTTTCTTT
CASRPSDSYTETFF
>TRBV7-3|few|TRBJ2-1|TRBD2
TGTGCCAGCAGCTCAGCGGGAGTCGGGAACAATGAGCAGTTCTTC
CASSSAGVGNNEQFF
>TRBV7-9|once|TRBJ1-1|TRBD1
TGTGCCACTACGACAGGGACGAACACTGAAGCTTTCTTT
CATTTGTNTEAFF
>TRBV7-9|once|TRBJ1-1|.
TGTGCCAGCAGCTCTGGGACTGGGACTGAAGCTTTCTTT
CASSSGTGTEAFF
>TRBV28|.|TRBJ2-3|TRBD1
TGTGCCAGCATGGCCGGGACAGGGGTAGATACGCAGTATTTT
CASMAGTGVDTQYF
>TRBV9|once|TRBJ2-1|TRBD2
TGTGCCAGCAGCCCCAAAGCGGGGGGCGGGCATGAGCAGTTCTTC
CASSPKAGGGHEQFF
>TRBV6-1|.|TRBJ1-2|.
TGTGCCAGCAGTGAATACGTACCAGGGGGCTACACCTTC
CASSEYVPGGYTF
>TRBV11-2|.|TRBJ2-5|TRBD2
TGTGCCAGCAGCTTAGGGGTAGCGGGAGGTGAGACCCAGTACTTC
CASSLGVAGGETQYF
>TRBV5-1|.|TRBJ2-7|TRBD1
TGCGCCAGCAGCTTGGGGACAGGGAGTTCCTACGAGCAGTACTTC
CASSLGTGSSYEQYF
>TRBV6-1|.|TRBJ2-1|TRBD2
TGTGCCAGCAGACTAGCGTACTTATACAATGAGCAGTTCTTC
CASRLAYLYNEQFF
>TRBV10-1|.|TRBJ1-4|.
TGCGCCAGCAGTGAGGAAGGGAGAGGAGAAAAACTGTTTTTT
CASSEEGRGEKLFF
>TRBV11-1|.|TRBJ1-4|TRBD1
TGTGCCAGCAGCTCAGACAGGGATAATGAAAAACTGTTTTTT
CASSSDRDNEKLFF
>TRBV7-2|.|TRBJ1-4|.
TGTGCCAGCAGCTTCAGGACATCTGCAACTAATGAAAAACTGTTTTTT
CASSFRTSATNEKLFF
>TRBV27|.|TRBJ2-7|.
TGTGCCAGCAGTTTCACGATGAGCTACGAGCAGTACTTC
CASSFTMSYEQYF
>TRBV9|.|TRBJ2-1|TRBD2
TGTGCCAGCAGCGTAGGAGGTGGGGAGGGAAATGAGCAGTTCTTC
CASSVGGGEGNEQFF
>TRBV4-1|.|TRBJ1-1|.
TGCGCCAGCAGCCAAGTGAGATTACAGGATGAAGCTTTCTTT
CASSQVRLQDEAFF
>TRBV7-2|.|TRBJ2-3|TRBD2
TGTGCCAGCAGCTTGACTAGCGGGAGGACCACAGATACGCAGTATTTT
CASSLTSGRTTDTQYF
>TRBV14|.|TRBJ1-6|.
TGTGCCAGCAGCCACCAATCCGGGACAATAAGTTCACCCCTCCACTTT
CASSHQSGTISSPLHF
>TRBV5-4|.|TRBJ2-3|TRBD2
TGTGCCAGCAGCTTACGACTAGCGGGGGGACTCACAGATACGCAGTATTTT
CASSLRLAGGLTDTQYF
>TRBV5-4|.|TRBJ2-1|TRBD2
TGTGCCAGCAGCTCGAGACTAGCTTGGAATGAGCAGTTCTTC
CASSSRLAWNEQFF
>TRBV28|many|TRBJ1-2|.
TGTGCCAGCAGCCCTGGGCGGGGGGTTTGGTATGGCTACACCTTC
CASSPGRGVWYGYTF
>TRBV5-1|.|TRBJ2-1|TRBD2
TGCGCCAGCAGCTTGGAAGCGGGAGGGGACAATGAGCAGTTCTTC
CASSLEAGGDNEQFF
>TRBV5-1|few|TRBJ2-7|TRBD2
TGCGCCAGCAGCTTGGCTGTCGGGAGGGCCTCCTACGAGCAGTACTTC
CASSLAVGRASYEQYF
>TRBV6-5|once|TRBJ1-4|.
TGTGCCAGCAGTGCAGGGGAGAACGAAAAACTGTTTTTT
CASSAGENEKLFF
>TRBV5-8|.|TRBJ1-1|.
TGTGCCAGCAGCTTGGTGAGAAACACTGAAGCTTTCTTT
CASSLVRNTEAFF
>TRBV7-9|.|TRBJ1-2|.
TGTGCCAGCAGCCCGTATGGGGGGGGCAATCCCTATGGCTACACCTTC
CASSPYGGGNPYGYTF
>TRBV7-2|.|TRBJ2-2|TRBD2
TGTGCCAGCAGCTGGGGACTAGCCGCCGGGGAGCTGTTTTTT
CASSWGLAAGELFF
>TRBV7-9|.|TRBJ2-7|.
TGTGCCAGCAGCTTCGATCTGGAGGGGAACGAGCAGTACTTC
CASSFDLEGNEQYF
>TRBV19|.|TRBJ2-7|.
TGTGCCAGTAGTATGAGGACAGAAATTCCCTACGAGCAGTACTTC
CASSMRTEIPYEQYF
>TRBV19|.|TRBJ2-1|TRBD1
TGTGCCAGTAGTCCGTTCGGACAGGGCTCCTACAATGAGCAGTTCTTC
CASSPFGQGSYNEQFF
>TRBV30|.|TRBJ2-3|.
TGTGCCTGGCTAAGCACAGATACGCAGTATTTT
CAWLSTDTQYF
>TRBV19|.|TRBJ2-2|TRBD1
TGTGCCAGATCAAGAGGACAGGTTAATACCGGGGAGCTGTTTTTT
CARSRGQVNTGELFF
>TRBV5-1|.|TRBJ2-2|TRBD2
TGCGCCAGCAGCTTGCGCGGGACTAGCGGGACCTTGAACACCGGGGAGCTGTTTTTT
CASSLRGTSGTLNTGELFF
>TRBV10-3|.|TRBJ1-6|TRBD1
TGTGCCATCAGGGCCGGGACAGGGGGTTCACCCCTCCACTTT
CAIRAGTGGSPLHF
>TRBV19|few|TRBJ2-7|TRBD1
TGTGCCAGTAGTCAGGACAGGGTTCGCCTTCATTCACTCTACGAGCAGTACTTC
CASSQDRVRLHSLYEQYF
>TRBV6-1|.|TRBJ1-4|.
TGTGCCAGCAGTGAATCAGGGTGGGGAAAACTGTTTTTT
CASSESGWGKLFF
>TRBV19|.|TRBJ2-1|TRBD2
TGTGCCAGTAGTTCTCTCAAGCGGGGGGGAGGCAATGAGCAGTTCTTC
CASSSLKRGGGNEQFF
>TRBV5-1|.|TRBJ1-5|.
TGCGCCAGCAGCTTGCTCCCGGGAGGCAATCAGCCCCAGCATTTT
CASSLLPGGNQPQHF
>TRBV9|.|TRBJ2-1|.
TGTGCCAGCAGCGCCTCTAGCGTACTCAATGAGCAGTTCTTC
CASSASSVLNEQFF
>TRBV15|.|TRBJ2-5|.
TGTGCCACCAGCAGAGGAGGGGGTTCCCAAGAGACCCAGTACTTC
CATSRGGGSQETQYF
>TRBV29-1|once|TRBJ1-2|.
TGCAGCGTTCAGGGAAAATCACCCTATGGCTACACCTTC
CSVQGKSPYGYTF